This T cell receptor (beta chain) was observed in a study of molecular identifiers for immune sequencing clone quantification. This clonotype occurred a few times. Trimming left V 0 bases short and J 3 bases short, with 9 bases between. This CDR3 spans 15 amino acids. In germline, CDR1 is MGHRA, CDR2 YSYEKL. TCRdb called the PCR reads again in MiXCR, with one record for every CDR3 protein. The repertoire holds hundreds of thousands of distinct CDR3 sequences, with approximately 24% as singletons. Input material: naive CD8+ T cells from blood, with Jurkat cell RNA spiked in. Subset indicated: FACS-sorted CD8+CD4-CCR7+CD45RA+ naive T cells. The receptor was derived from a human donor in good health. Some libraries in this study had Jurkat cell RNA spiked in. V and J are TRBV4-1 and TRBJ2-1; a weak D match, TRBD2 (6 bases). The CDR3 loop reads CASSQDFGGYNEQFF. The DNA of the CDR3 is TGCGCCAGCAGCCAAGATTTCGGGGGCTACAATGAGCAGTTCTTC.